This entry lists 32 T cell receptor beta chains sequenced from one sample in a study of blood T cells in healthy people across ages. Primers used in a second PCR of about 7 to 12 cycles were a sample-barcoded 5' primer and a J-beta primer mix. TCRdb reanalysed the 5' RACE reads using MiXCR and keeps one entry per CDR3 protein. The repertoire holds hundreds of thousands of distinct CDR3 sequences, 53% seen once, with about two fifths in the top ten. The sequenced sample consisted of blood. Receptors originate from a man at least 80 years old in good health.

The chain carries TRBV11-2 and TRBJ2-7; 7 bases map to TRBD1. V shed 4 bases, J shed 1 base, and the junction held 4 bases outside the gene matches. The CDR3 is made up of 14 amino acids. Germline CDR1 and CDR2: SGHAT and FQNNGV. CDR3 in DNA: TGTGCCAGCAGCTCCACGGACAGGTCCTACGAGCAGTACTTC. Translated: CASSSTDRSYEQYF.

The chain uses TRBV9 and TRBJ2-6; D gene ambiguous. The CDR3 has 16 residues. CDR1 is SGDLS and CDR2 is YYNGEE in the germline V gene. V dropped 0 bases and J dropped 0 bases, with 7 bases sitting between them. The CDR3 loop is CASSVGDFSGANVLTF. The CDR3 DNA is TGTGCCAGCAGCGTAGGTGATTTCTCTGGGGCCAACGTCCTGACTTTC.

This clonotype turned up a few times. The chain has TRBV20-1 and TRBJ2-7, with D perhaps being TRBD1 or TRBD2 (8 bases each). Germline CDR1 is DFQATT and CDR2 is SNEGSKA (reference sequence). CDR3 size: 15 residues. The CDR3 here is CSAGGLAGGPYEQYF. In nucleotides, the CDR3 is TGCAGCGCGGGGGGTCTAGCAGGGGGCCCTTACGAGCAGTACTTC.

This chain connects TRBV29-1 to TRBJ1-2; 9 positions agree with TRBD1. Germline-derived CDR1 and CDR2 are SQVTM and ANQGSEA. This CDR3 has 13 amino acids. The V and J ends lost 6 bases and 8 bases, in that order; junction bases with no gene match: 10. CDR3 nucleotide sequence: TGCAGCGTCTCCGGGACAGGGCGACCCGGCTACACCTTC. This encodes CSVSGTGRPGYTF. The whole variable domain, filled in from reference TRBV29-1 and TRBJ1-2, reads SAVISQKPSRDICQRGTSLTIQCQVDSQVTMMFWYRQQPGQSLTLIATANQGSEATYESGFVIDKFPISRPNLTFSTLTVSNMSPEDSSIYLCSVSGTGRPGYTFGSGTRLTVV.

This clonotype has a single count. This chain joins TRBV6-1 and TRBJ2-3; no clear D. Germline loops: CDR1 MNHNS, CDR2 SASEGT. The CDR3 has 14 residues. V was cut by 2 bases and J by 10 bases, with 16 bases left in between. The CDR3 DNA reads as TGTGCCAGCAGTGAATCTTTGGGAAGGGCGTCGCAGTATTTT. Translated: CASSESLGRASQYF.

This clonotype has more than one count but fewer than ten. This chain uses TRBV29-1 with TRBJ1-1; possibly TRBD1 for D (5 bases). Germline-derived CDR1 and CDR2 are SQVTM and ANQGSEA. With 4 bases removed from V and 5 bases from J, the gap between germline ends came to 14 bases. The CDR3 is 13 residues long. CDR3 protein: CSVVIRAGTEAFF. CDR3 nucleotide sequence: TGCAGCGTTGTAATCAGGGCCGGGACTGAAGCTTTCTTT.

A word on this clonotype: At one boundary the junction diverges from the germline segment, which might be a read error. The chain recombines TRBV5-5 with TRBJ2-1; 7 bases map to TRBD2. Germline assignment: CDR1 SGHKS and CDR2 YYEKEE (reference sequence). The CDR3 has 17 amino acids. The CDR3 DNA follows: TGCGCCAGCAGCCCGACCGCGGTCAGCGGGACTTACAATGAGCAGTTCTTC. Protein: CASSPTAVSGTYNEQFF.

In its sample, this clonotype was seen many times. A much larger clone differs from this one at a single base, so this may be a read error. The CDR3 DNA reads as TGTGCCAGCAGCCCCCATATCGGACGAGCGGGGGCCAACGTCCTGACTTTC. Translating it yields CASSPHIGRAGANVLTF. The chain has TRBV9 and TRBJ2-6; D call uncertain. Germline V gene data show CDR1 as SGDLS and CDR2 as YYNGEE. CDR3 length: 17 amino acids. Deletions cut 4 bases from V and 4 bases from J, with 18 bases between.

The V call is TRBV7-9, the J call TRBJ2-1; TRBD2 agrees at 10 bases. CDR1 and CDR2 (germline): SEHNR, FQNEAQ (reference sequence). CDR3 length equals 16 residues. The V segment lost 5 bases and the J segment 5 bases; nucleotides outside the gene matches: 9. CDR3 protein: CASSTPGLASNNEQFF. CDR3 nucleotides: TGTGCCAGCAGCACTCCGGGACTAGCGAGCAACAATGAGCAGTTCTTC.

J is TRBJ2-1 and V is TRBV5-1; 7 bases are a match to TRBD1. J gave up 6 bases and V 4 bases, and 7 bases lay outside the gene matches. The germline V gene has CDR1 SGHRS and CDR2 YFSETQ. The CDR3 totals 14 residues. The DNA of the CDR3 is TGCGCCAGCAGCCCCGGGACAGTACCCAATGAGCAGTTCTTC. Its translation: CASSPGTVPNEQFF.

This clonotype has a handful of counts. CDR3 sequence reads: CVPPGVYGYTF. The CDR3 DNA follows: TGCGTTCCCCCGGGGGTCTATGGCTACACCTTC. The V call is TRBV20-1, the J call TRBJ1-2; D may be TRBD1 (5 bases). CDR3 length equals 11 residues. In germline, CDR1 is DFQATT, CDR2 SNEGSKA (reference sequence).

CDR3 residues: CASSRRQGLTGELFF. The CDR3, as DNA: TGTGCCAGCAGTCGTCGACAGGGACTCACCGGGGAGCTGTTTTTT. The genes are TRBV28 and TRBJ2-2; D is possibly TRBD1 (7 bases). This CDR3 spans 15 amino acids. Deletions cut 5 bases from V and 4 bases from J, with 14 bases between. Germline CDR1 is MDHEN and CDR2 is SYDVKM.

This clonotype was seen a handful of times. The chain carries TRBV3-1 and TRBJ2-7; 9 bases fit TRBD2. The CDR3 runs 16 residues. The trim removed 8 bases at V and 3 bases at J, leaving 14 bases unmatched. CDR1 LGHDT and CDR2 YNNKEL come from the germline V gene (reference sequence). The CDR3 loop is CASSQPSGKGVYEQYF. The CDR3 DNA reads TGTGCCAGCTCCCAACCTAGCGGGAAGGGGGTCTACGAGCAGTACTTC.

This clonotype was counted a few times. The chain carries TRBV29-1 and TRBJ2-4; TRBD2 matches 10 bases. The germline V gene encodes CDR1 SQVTM and CDR2 ANQGSEA. The CDR3 sequence is 16 residues long. V was clipped by 1 base and J by 5 bases; unmatched bases: 8. This CDR3 is CSVEGRASGRQNIQYF. The CDR3 coding sequence is TGCAGCGTTGAAGGCCGGGCTAGCGGGAGACAAAACATTCAGTACTTC. Full variable domain (outside the CDR3, taken from reference TRBV29-1 and TRBJ2-4): SAVISQKPSRDICQRGTSLTIQCQVDSQVTMMFWYRQQPGQSLTLIATANQGSEATYESGFVIDKFPISRPNLTFSTLTVSNMSPEDSSIYLCSVEGRASGRQNIQYFGAGTRLSVL.

The V gene is TRBV6-5, the J gene TRBJ2-1; 11 nucleotides match TRBD2. This CDR3 is 14 amino acids long. V shed 6 bases, J shed 9 bases, and the junction held 7 bases outside the gene matches. CDR1 and CDR2 (germline): MNHEY, SVGAGI. The CDR3 coding sequence is TGTGCCAGCAGGACTAGCGGGGCTGGTGGTGAGCAGTTCTTC. It codes for CASRTSGAGGEQFF.

This clonotype was picked up a small number of times. The V and J genes are TRBV20-1 and TRBJ2-3; 12 positions match TRBD2. In germline, CDR1 is DFQATT, CDR2 SNEGSKA (reference sequence). The CDR3 consists of 17 residues. The J segment lost 5 bases and the V segment lost 5 bases, leaving 14 bases of the junction unmatched. CDR3 amino acids: CSASPSSGRAAGDTQYF. The CDR3 coding sequence is TGCAGTGCTTCCCCCTCTAGCGGGAGGGCGGCGGGAGATACGCAGTATTTT.

The count of this clonotype is one. The V and J genes are TRBV20-1 and TRBJ1-1; a possible D gene is TRBD1 (5 bases). V shed 2 bases and J shed 0 bases, with 7 bases lying between them. Germline lookup yields CDR1 DFQATT and CDR2 SNEGSKA (reference sequence). This CDR3 is 13 amino acids long. CDR3 sequence: CSARSTVNTEAFF. CDR3 sequence (DNA): TGCAGTGCTAGATCGACAGTGAACACTGAAGCTTTCTTT.

Here the CDR3 reads CASSLGGAGGLDNEQFF. For the CDR3, the DNA is TGTGCCAGCAGCTTAGGGGGAGCGGGAGGGCTCGACAATGAGCAGTTCTTC. The rearrangement links TRBV7-2 to TRBJ2-1; TRBD2 matches 10 bases. This CDR3 region has 17 residues. V gave up 1 base and J gave up 5 bases; unmatched junction bases: 8. Germline V gene lookup returns CDR1 SGHTA and CDR2 FQGNSA.

The gene calls are TRBV4-2 and TRBJ1-5; a weak D match, TRBD1 (6 bases). With 1 base removed from V and 5 bases from J, the gap between germline ends came to 6 bases. Germline V gene sequence: CDR1 LGHNA, CDR2 YNFKEQ. The CDR3 is 13 residues long. As DNA, the CDR3 is TGTGCCAGCAGCCAAGGGACAGATCAGCCCCAGCATTTT. Translated, it gives CASSQGTDQPQHF.

This clonotype was detected only once. The chain has TRBV2 and TRBJ2-5; tentatively, D is TRBD2 (6 bases). The CDR3 totals 11 residues. V was clipped by 8 bases and J by 5 bases, with 9 bases between them. Looked up from germline, CDR1 is SNHLY and CDR2 is FYNNEI. For the CDR3, the DNA is TGTGCCAGCTTTGGGGGGGAGACCCAGTACTTC. The encoded protein is CASFGGETQYF.

V and J are TRBV7-9 and TRBJ2-1; the D gene is possibly TRBD1 (6 bases). Germline V gives CDR1 SEHNR, CDR2 FQNEAQ (reference sequence). The CDR3 runs 17 residues. With 4 bases removed from V and 5 bases from J, the gap between germline ends came to 21 bases. The CDR3, as DNA: TGTGCCAGCAGCTCACCCGTCGTGGGACACTTCCACAATGAGCAGTTCTTC. Encoded protein: CASSSPVVGHFHNEQFF.

This clonotype was counted only a few times. The chain uses TRBV20-1 and TRBJ2-3; D unresolved. The CDR3 runs 13 residues. Deletions cut 3 bases from V and 4 bases from J, with 11 bases between. CDR1 and CDR2 (germline): DFQATT, SNEGSKA (reference sequence). In nucleotides, the CDR3 is TGCAGTGCTAGTAAGCCAGGCGCAGATACGCAGTATTTT. It is translated as CSASKPGADTQYF.

The table lists this clonotype with a few counts. The V gene is TRBV6-6, the J gene TRBJ2-5; a possible D gene is TRBD2 (6 bases). Per the germline V gene, CDR1 is MNHNY and CDR2 is SVGAGI (reference sequence). V was cut by 2 bases and J by 4 bases, with 17 bases left in between. The CDR3 runs 16 residues. CDR3 DNA: TGTGCCAGCAGTTACCCTAGTCGCCGGGGAGGAGAGACCCAGTACTTC. Protein sequence: CASSYPSRRGGETQYF.

This chain links TRBV5-1 with TRBJ2-3; 8 bases map to TRBD2. V gave up 3 bases and J gave up 5 bases; unmatched junction bases: 8. Looked up from germline, CDR1 is SGHRS and CDR2 is YFSETQ. The length of the CDR3 is 15 residues. CDR3 loop: CASSSGLAAEDTQYF. CDR3 DNA: TGCGCCAGCAGCTCCGGACTAGCAGCCGAAGATACGCAGTATTTT.

The rearrangement uses TRBV28 and TRBJ2-5, with D perhaps matching TRBD1 (5 bases). The CDR3 runs to 13 residues. Germline V gene data show CDR1 as MDHEN and CDR2 as SYDVKM. Trimming took off 6 bases at V and 9 bases at J, with 17 bases between the two ends. The CDR3, as DNA: TGTGCCAGCAGCTTAGACAGAGAAGGTGCCCAGTACTTC. This gives the protein CASSLDREGAQYF. The full variable domain, completed using reference TRBV28 and TRBJ2-5, is DVKVTQSSRYLVKRTGEKVFLECVQDMDHENMFWYRQDPGLGLRLIYFSYDVKMKEKGDIPEGYSVSREKKERFSLILESASTNQTSMYLCASSLDREGAQYFGPGTRLLVL.

CDR3 DNA sequence: TGCAGTGCCCTGGGGACCGATTGGAGCTATGGCTACACCTTC. This gives the protein CSALGTDWSYGYTF. The chain is built from TRBV20-1 and TRBJ1-2, with TRBD1 as a possible D gene (5 bases). Germline V gene data show CDR1 as DFQATT and CDR2 as SNEGSKA (reference sequence). There are 14 residues in the CDR3. With 6 bases removed from V and 4 bases from J, the gap between germline ends came to 18 bases.

V usage is TRBV28 and J usage is TRBJ2-5; D uncertain. The last part of the DNA fits TRBJ2-7 better; the J call may be wrong. CDR1 is MDHEN and CDR2 is SYDVKM in the germline V gene. The CDR3 extends over 13 amino acids. CDR3 residues: CASSLNGQSEQYF. The CDR3, as DNA: TGTGCCAGCAGTTTAAACGGGCAGTCCGAGCAGTACTTC.

The rearrangement links TRBV6-6 to TRBJ2-3; tentative D call: TRBD1 (6 bases). In germline, CDR1 is MNHNY, CDR2 SVGAGI (reference sequence). V lost 5 bases and J lost 14, with 20 bases in between. This CDR3 has 13 amino acids. The CDR3 nucleotides read TGTGCCAGCAGTCGACAGGAGTTCGGATACGCGTATTTT. It encodes CASSRQEFGYAYF.

This chain uses TRBV20-1 with TRBJ1-2; 8 bases match TRBD1. CDR1 is DFQATT and CDR2 is SNEGSKA in the germline V gene (reference sequence). After removal of 3 bases from V and 2 bases from J, the junction contained 5 bases not matched to a gene. This CDR3 has 14 amino acids. Written as DNA, the CDR3 is TGCAGTGCTAGGGGGCCAGGGGGCAACTATGGCTACACCTTC. Encoded protein: CSARGPGGNYGYTF.

This rearrangement joins TRBV6-5 to TRBJ2-3; D is uncertain. The germline CDR1 and CDR2 sequences are MNHEY and SVGAGI. Trimming shortened V by 7 bases and J by 2 bases, and 10 bases separated the two germline ends. The CDR3 totals 13 residues. CDR3 coding DNA: TGTGCCAGCAACGACCATAACACAGATACGCAGTATTTT. Protein sequence: CASNDHNTDTQYF.

The V and J genes are TRBV6-5 and TRBJ2-5; no definite D call. Germline lookup yields CDR1 MNHEY and CDR2 SVGAGI. With 2 bases removed from V and 7 bases from J, the gap between germline ends came to 5 bases. CDR3 size: 11 residues. The CDR3 loop reads CASSYVGTQYF. The CDR3 bases are TGTGCCAGCAGTTACGTCGGGACCCAGTACTTC.

This chain uses TRBV7-8 with TRBJ2-3, with 8 bases lining up with TRBD1. The trim removed 2 bases at V and 0 bases at J, leaving 7 bases unmatched. Germline V gives CDR1 SGHVS, CDR2 FQNEAQ. The CDR3 loop spans 17 amino acids. CDR3 in DNA: TGTGCCAGCAGCTTAAGACGGGACAGGATAAGCACAGATACGCAGTATTTT. Protein product: CASSLRRDRISTDTQYF.